This entry features one T cell receptor beta chain sequence. Antigen specificity is unknown. This sample is drawn from a study of CD8+ T cells in alopecia areata. Study results and caveats: Scalp samples also contribute reads from the resident alphabeta T cells found in normal skin.

Sampling of alopecia areata patients yielded lesional scalp punch biopsies as well as peripheral blood. PBMCs served as the source from which CD4+ and CD8+ T cells were sorted. Following extraction, RNA underwent reverse transcription to cDNA, which served as the sequencing template. Some clones are missing from TCRdb's copy, which holds only in-frame ones; the method was immunoSEQ multiplex PCR. The sample records tens of thousands of clones, approximately 52% being singletons. The germline CDR1 and CDR2 sequences are ENHRY and SYGVKD. With 5 bases removed from V and 0 bases from J, the gap between germline ends came to 7 bases. The CDR3 length is 13 residues.

The sequence derives from a human donor with alopecia areata. The sequenced material came from NKG2D-high CD8+ T cells sorted from blood. This chain joins TRBV10-3 and TRBJ2-5; D unclear. CDR3 sequence (DNA): TGTGCCATCAGTCCTTCCTACCAAGAGACCCAGTACTTC. Its translation: CAISPSYQETQYF.